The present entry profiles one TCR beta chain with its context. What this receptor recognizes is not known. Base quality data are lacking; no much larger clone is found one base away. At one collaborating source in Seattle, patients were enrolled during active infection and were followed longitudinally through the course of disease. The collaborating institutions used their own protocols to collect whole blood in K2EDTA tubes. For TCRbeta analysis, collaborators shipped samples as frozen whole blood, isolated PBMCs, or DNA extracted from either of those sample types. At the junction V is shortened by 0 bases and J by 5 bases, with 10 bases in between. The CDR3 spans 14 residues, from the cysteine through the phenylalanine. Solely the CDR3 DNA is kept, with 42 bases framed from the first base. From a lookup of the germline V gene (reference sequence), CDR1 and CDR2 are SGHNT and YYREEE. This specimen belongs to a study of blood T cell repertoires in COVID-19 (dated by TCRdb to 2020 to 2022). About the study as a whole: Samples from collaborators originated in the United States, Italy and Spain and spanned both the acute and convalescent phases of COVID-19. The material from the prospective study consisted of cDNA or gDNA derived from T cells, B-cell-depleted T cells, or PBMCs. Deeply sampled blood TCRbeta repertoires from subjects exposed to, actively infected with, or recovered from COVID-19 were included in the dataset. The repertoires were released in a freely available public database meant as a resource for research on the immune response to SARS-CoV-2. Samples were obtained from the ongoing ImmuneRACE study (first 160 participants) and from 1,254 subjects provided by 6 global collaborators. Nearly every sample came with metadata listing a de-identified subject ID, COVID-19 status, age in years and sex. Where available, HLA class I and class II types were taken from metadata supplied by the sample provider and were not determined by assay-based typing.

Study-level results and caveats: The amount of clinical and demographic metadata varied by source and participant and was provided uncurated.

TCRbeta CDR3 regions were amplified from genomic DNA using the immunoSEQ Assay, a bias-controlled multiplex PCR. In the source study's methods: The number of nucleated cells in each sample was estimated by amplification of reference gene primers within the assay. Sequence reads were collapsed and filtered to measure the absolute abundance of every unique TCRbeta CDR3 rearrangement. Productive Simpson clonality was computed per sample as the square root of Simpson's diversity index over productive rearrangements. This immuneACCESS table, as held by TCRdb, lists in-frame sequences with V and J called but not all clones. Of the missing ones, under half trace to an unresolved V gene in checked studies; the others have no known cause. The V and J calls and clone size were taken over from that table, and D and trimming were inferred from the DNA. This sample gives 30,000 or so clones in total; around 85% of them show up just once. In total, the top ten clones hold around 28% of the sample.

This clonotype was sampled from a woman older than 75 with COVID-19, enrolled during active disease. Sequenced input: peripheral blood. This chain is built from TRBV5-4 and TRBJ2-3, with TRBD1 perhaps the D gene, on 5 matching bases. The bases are TGTGCCAGCAGCTTGGCACTAAGGGGAGATACGCAGTATTTT. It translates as CASSLALRGDTQYF.